The T cell receptor (beta chain) described here comes from a study of tumor-infiltrating lymphocytes in primary liver carcinoma. The wider study: Each of the growths was stage T1-T3 N0M0, extending roughly 4.2 to 10 cm across. The number of productive TCRbeta reads per sample ranged from roughly 3.5 to 8 million and was similar across tissue types.

From 500 to 600 ng of total RNA, TCR beta-specific cDNA was reverse-transcribed using a constant-region primer. Modified slightly, ARM-PCR produced TCR beta libraries over three nested multiplex PCR rounds. TCRdb called the multiplex PCR reads again in MiXCR, with one record for every CDR3 protein. The table records about 99,000 distinct CDR3 sequences, approximately 71% of them present only once. Scientists recovered RNA and DNA together from roughly 18-30 mg of unsorted bulk tissue. As to this clonotype: The antigen remains undetermined.

Whole-study findings and limits: Top-250-clone fractions were significantly higher in tumors than in blood (p = 0.039). No more than about 8-24% of top clones could be seen in all five tumor regions.

Source material: liver tumor tissue from sampling region 5. Subset indicated: tumor region T5, tumor centre. The clonotype was recovered from a woman aged 55-75 years with primary liver carcinoma and hepatitis B virus infection.

CDR3 coding DNA: TGCGCCAGCAGCTTGATTAGCGGGAGTTCCTACAATGAGCAGTTCTTC. Translating it yields CASSLISGSSYNEQFF. The gene calls are TRBV5-1 and TRBJ2-1; 9 nucleotides line up with TRBD2. This CDR3 comprises 16 residues. Germline CDR1 is SGHRS and CDR2 is YFSETQ. J lost 1 base, V lost 1 base, and 3 bases had no gene match.